The 3 T cell receptor beta chains reported below all come from one sample, sequenced in a study of shared T cell receptors in the human thymus. Libraries were prepared by immunoSEQ multiplex PCR; TCRdb keeps only in-frame clonotypes and omits some of them. The table lists 540,000 or so clones, about 84% of them singletons. These same records also appear under a second study, on human thymus T cells.

Sequencing input: thymocytes. The receptors come from a boy younger than two with a congenital heart defect.

The chain employs TRBV4-2 and TRBJ2-5; D perhaps matches TRBD2 (5 bases). The CDR3 runs to 15 residues. Germline-derived CDR1 and CDR2 are LGHNA and YNFKEQ. Trimming removed 3 bases at V and 0 bases at J, with 11 bases between. The CDR3 here is CASSQAEGYQETQYF. DNA of the CDR3: TGTGCCAGCAGCCAGGCTGAGGGATACCAAGAGACCCAGTACTTC.

The rearrangement uses TRBV25-1 and TRBJ2-7; a possible D gene is TRBD2 (5 bases). From germline, CDR1 is MGHDK and CDR2 SYGVNS. This CDR3 has 15 amino acids. V lost 0 bases to trimming and J lost 2 bases, with 11 bases between them. The CDR3, as DNA: TGTGCCAGCAGTGAATACGGGGTAGGGACCTACGAGCAGTACTTC. Its translation: CASSEYGVGTYEQYF.

This chain connects TRBV4-3 to TRBJ1-1; D is unclear. The CDR3 is 13 residues long. Germline V gene data show CDR1 as LGHNA and CDR2 as YSLEER. V lost 0 bases and J lost 4, with 6 bases in between. CDR3 protein: CASSQEPVTEAFF. CDR3 nucleotides: TGCGCCAGCAGCCAAGAACCGGTCACTGAAGCTTTCTTT.